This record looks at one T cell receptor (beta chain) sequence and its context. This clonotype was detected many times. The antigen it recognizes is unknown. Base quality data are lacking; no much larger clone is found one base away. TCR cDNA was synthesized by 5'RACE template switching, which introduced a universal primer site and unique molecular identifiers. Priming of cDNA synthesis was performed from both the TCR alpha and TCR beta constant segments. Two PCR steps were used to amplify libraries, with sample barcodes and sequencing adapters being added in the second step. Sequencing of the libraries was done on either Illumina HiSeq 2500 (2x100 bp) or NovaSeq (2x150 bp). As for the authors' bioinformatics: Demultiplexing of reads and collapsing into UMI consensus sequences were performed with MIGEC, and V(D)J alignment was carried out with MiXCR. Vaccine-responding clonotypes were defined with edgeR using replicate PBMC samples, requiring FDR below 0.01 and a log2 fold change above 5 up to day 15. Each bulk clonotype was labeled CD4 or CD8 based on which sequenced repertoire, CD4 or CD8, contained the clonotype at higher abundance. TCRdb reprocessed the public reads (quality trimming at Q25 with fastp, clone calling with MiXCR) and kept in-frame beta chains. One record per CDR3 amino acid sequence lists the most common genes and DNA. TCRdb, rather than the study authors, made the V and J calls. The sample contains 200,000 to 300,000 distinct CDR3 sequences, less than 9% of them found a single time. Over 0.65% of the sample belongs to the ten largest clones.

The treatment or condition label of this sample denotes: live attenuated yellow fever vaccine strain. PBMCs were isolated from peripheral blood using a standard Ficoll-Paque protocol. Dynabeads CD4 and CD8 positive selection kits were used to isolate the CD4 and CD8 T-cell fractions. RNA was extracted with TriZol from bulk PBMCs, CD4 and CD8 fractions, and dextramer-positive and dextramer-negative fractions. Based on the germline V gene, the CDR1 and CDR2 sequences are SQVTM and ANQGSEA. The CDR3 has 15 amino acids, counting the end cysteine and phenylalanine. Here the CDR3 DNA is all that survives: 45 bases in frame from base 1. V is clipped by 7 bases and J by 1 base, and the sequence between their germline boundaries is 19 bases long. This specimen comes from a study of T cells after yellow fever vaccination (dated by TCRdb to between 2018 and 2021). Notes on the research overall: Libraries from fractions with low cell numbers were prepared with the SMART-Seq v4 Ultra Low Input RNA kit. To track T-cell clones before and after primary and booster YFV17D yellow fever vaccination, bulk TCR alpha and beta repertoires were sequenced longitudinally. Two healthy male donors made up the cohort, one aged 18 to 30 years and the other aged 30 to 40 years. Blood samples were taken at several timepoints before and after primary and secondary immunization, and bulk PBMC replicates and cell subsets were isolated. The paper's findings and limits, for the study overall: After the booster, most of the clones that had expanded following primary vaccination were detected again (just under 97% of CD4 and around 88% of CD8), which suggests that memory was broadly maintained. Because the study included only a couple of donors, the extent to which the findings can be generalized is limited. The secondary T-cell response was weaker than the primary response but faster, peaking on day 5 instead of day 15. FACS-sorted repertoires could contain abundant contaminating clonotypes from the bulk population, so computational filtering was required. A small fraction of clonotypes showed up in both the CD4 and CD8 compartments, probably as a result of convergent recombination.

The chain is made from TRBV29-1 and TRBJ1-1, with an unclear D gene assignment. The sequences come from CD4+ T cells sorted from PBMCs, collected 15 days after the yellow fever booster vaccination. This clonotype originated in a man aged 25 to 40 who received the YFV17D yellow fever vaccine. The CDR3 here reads CSAHISGVGNTEAFF. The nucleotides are TGCAGCGCGCACATCTCCGGGGTCGGGAACACTGAAGCTTTCTTT. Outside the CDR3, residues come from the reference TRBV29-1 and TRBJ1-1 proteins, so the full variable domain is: SAVISQKPSRDICQRGTSLTIQCQVDSQVTMMFWYRQQPGQSLTLIATANQGSEATYESGFVIDKFPISRPNLTFSTLTVSNMSPEDSSIYLCSAHISGVGNTEAFFGQGTRLTVV.